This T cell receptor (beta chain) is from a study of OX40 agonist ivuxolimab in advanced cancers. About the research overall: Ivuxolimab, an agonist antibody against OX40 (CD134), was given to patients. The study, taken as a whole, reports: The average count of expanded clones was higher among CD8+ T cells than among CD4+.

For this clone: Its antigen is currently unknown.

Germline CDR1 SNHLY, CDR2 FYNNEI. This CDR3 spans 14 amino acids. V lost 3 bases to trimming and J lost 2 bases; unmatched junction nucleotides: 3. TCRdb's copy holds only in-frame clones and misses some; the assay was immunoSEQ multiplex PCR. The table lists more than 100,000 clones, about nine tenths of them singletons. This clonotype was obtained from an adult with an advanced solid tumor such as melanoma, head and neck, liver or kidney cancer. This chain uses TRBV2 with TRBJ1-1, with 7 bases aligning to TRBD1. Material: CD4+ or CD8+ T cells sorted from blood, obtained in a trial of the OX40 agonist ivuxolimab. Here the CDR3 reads CASSEDRSNTEAFF. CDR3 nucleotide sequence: TGTGCCAGCAGTGAGGACAGGTCCAACACTGAAGCTTTCTTT.